The 10 T cell receptor beta chains given below trace back to one sample, sequenced in a study of low-dose radiotherapy and immunotherapy resistance in tumors. Time point of the sample: after trial treatment. Treatment denoted: LDRT plus nivolumab, ipilimumab, low-dose cyclophosphamide and aspirin (RACIN trial). TRAV- and TRBV-specific primers primed first-strand cDNA, covering alpha and beta chains. Using a constant-region primer together with a V-primer adapter, TCRs were subjected to around 20 PCR cycles of amplification. One entry per CDR3 protein results from TCRdb running MiXCR on the reads. The data show more than 90,000 distinct CDR3 sequences, with more than 20% seen just once and roughly 4.3% held by the top ten. Here the sequenced sample was PBMCs, taken after low-dose radiotherapy plus immunotherapy. All receptors derive from a male donor with prostate cancer.

This clonotype was counted ten times or more. J is TRBJ2-7 and V is TRBV7-2, with D uncertain. CDR3 length equals 14 residues. V lost 5 bases, J lost 7 bases, and 18 bases lay in between. The germline gives CDR1 SGHTA, CDR2 FQGNSA. The chain's CDR3 is CASSLPHRAREQYF. CDR3 nucleotide sequence: TGTGCCAGCAGCCTACCCCATCGGGCGCGGGAGCAGTACTTC.

The chain couples TRBV14 to TRBJ1-6; the D gene is possibly TRBD1 (5 bases). The CDR3 is 14 residues long. The ends were cut back, 4 bases at V and 10 bases at J, with 14 bases in the middle. Germline V gene data show CDR1 as SGHDN and CDR2 as FVKESK. The CDR3 reads CASSPGRVGSPLHF. CDR3 DNA sequence: TGTGCCAGCAGCCCGGGCAGGGTTGGGTCACCCCTCCACTTT.

This clonotype was counted at least ten times. The chain carries TRBV14 and TRBJ1-1; a weak D match, TRBD1 (5 bases). The length of the CDR3 is 14 residues. Deletions cut 7 bases from V and 1 base from J, with 13 bases between. In germline, CDR1 is SGHDN, CDR2 FVKESK. The CDR3 region is CASTLNQGNTEAFF. The CDR3 DNA is TGTGCCAGCACCCTCAATCAGGGGAACACTGAAGCTTTCTTT.

This clonotype showed up many times. This chain joins TRBV7-9 and TRBJ2-5; no firm D call. Germline CDR1 and CDR2: SEHNR and FQNEAQ (reference sequence). CDR3 length: 12 residues. Deletions cut 6 bases from V and 5 bases from J, with 10 bases between. CDR3 nucleotide sequence: TGTGCCAGCAGGGCCTTGGATGAGACCCAGTACTTC. Its translation: CASRALDETQYF.

The chain employs TRBV24-1 and TRBJ2-5; no clear D. The V end was cut by 0 bases, the J end by 7 bases, with 11 bases between. The V gene's germline CDR1 is KGHDR and CDR2 SFDVKD. The CDR3 has 14 amino acids. This chain's CDR3 is CATSDLKVAGTQYF. CDR3 DNA: TGTGCCACCAGTGATTTGAAGGTGGCCGGGACCCAGTACTTC.

This rearrangement joins TRBV11-2 to TRBJ2-7, with D unresolved. V dropped 5 bases and J dropped 3 bases, with 11 bases sitting between them. The CDR3 is 13 residues long. Germline V gene data show CDR1 as SGHAT and CDR2 as FQNNGV. The CDR3, as DNA: TGTGCCAGCAGCCGAGGACGGTTCTACGAGCAGTACTTC. It translates to CASSRGRFYEQYF.

This clonotype was picked up many times. CDR3 protein: CASSPMRLAGGTDTQYF. DNA for the CDR3: TGCGCCAGCAGCCCCATGCGACTAGCGGGGGGCACAGATACGCAGTATTTT. This chain connects TRBV4-1 to TRBJ2-3; 12 bases line up with TRBD2. The germline gives CDR1 MGHRA, CDR2 YSYEKL. After removal of 4 bases from V and 1 base from J, the junction contained 6 bases not matched to a gene. The CDR3 has 17 amino acids.

This clonotype was observed at least ten times. This sequence joins TRBV15 and TRBJ2-5; D is perhaps TRBD2 (6 bases). This CDR3 spans 15 amino acids. Germline loops: CDR1 LNHNV, CDR2 YYDKDF (reference sequence). Trimming pared 0 bases from V and 7 bases from J, leaving 15 bases between. The CDR3, as DNA: TGTGCCACCAGCAGAGAAGGGCGGCAGGGAGGGACCCAGTACTTC. Translation: CATSREGRQGGTQYF.

This clonotype was observed a few times. The chain employs TRBV15 and TRBJ2-3; 8 bases are a match to TRBD1. This CDR3 comprises 15 residues. Per germline, CDR1 LNHNV and CDR2 YYDKDF (reference sequence). V shed 6 bases and J 3 bases; nucleotides not matched to a gene: 8. The CDR3 coding sequence is TGTGCCACCAGTTACTCCGGGACAGGAACAGATACGCAGTATTTT. Protein sequence: CATSYSGTGTDTQYF.

The V gene is TRBV2, the J gene TRBJ2-7; D gene ambiguous. CDR3 size: 14 residues. Deletions cut 7 bases from V and 3 bases from J, with 16 bases between. The germline V gene has CDR1 SNHLY and CDR2 FYNNEI. Written as DNA, the CDR3 is TGTGCCAGCACCGACCTGCAGGACCGCTACGAGCAGTACTTC. Translated: CASTDLQDRYEQYF.